The 3 T cell receptor beta chains presented below share a single source sample, sequenced in a study of OX40 agonist ivuxolimab in advanced cancers. Clones were read by immunoSEQ multiplex PCR, and TCRdb kept only the in-frame ones, dropping some. The sample yields 65,000 to 80,000 clones, around 81% seen once. The specimen comprised CD4+ or CD8+ T cells sorted from blood, sampled in a trial of the OX40 agonist ivuxolimab. The receptor set was obtained from an adult with an advanced solid tumor such as melanoma, head and neck, liver or kidney cancer.

The chain recombines TRBV2 with TRBJ1-1, with unresolved D. V was shortened by 2 bases and J by 0 bases, with 10 bases between the two germline ends. The CDR3 loop spans 15 amino acids. CDR1 is SNHLY, CDR2 FYNNEI, per germline. DNA for the CDR3: TGTGCCAGCAGTGAAAACGGGCTTATGAACACTGAAGCTTTCTTT. Protein product: CASSENGLMNTEAFF.

This clone was counted between two and nine times. The chain carries TRBV5-1 and TRBJ2-1; D not certain. The CDR3 contains 16 residues. Trimming left V 1 base short and J 5 bases short, with 16 bases between. Germline CDR1 is SGHRS and CDR2 is YFSETQ. This CDR3 reads CASSLLTTTGHNEQFF. CDR3 coding DNA: TGCGCCAGCAGCTTGTTGACGACAACCGGCCACAATGAGCAGTTCTTC.

The chain carries TRBV7-9 and TRBJ1-3; D remains unclear. V shed 2 bases and J shed 2 bases, with 10 bases lying between them. Germline CDR1 reads SEHNR; CDR2 reads FQNEAQ (reference sequence). The CDR3 is 15 residues long. DNA of the CDR3: TGTGCCAGCAGCTTATATGCGGGTGCTGGAAACACCATATATTTT. It yields the protein CASSLYAGAGNTIYF.